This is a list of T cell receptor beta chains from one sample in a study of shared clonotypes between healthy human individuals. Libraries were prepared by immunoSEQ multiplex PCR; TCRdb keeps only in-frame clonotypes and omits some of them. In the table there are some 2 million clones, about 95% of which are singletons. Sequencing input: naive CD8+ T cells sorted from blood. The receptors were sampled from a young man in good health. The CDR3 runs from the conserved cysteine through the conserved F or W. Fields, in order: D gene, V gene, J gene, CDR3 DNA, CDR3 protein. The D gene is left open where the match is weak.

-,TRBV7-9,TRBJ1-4,TGTGCCAGCAGCTTAGAGGATAATGAAAAACTGTTTTTT,CASSLEDNEKLFF
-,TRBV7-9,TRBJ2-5,TGTGCCAGCAGCCCTCCGAATTGGGGGCAGGCGCAAGAGACCCAGTACTTC,CASSPPNWGQAQETQYF
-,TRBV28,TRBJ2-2,TGTGCCAGCAGCGGGGGGCCTGACACCGGGGAGCTGTTTTTT,CASSGGPDTGELFF
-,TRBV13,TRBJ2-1,TGTGCCAGCAGCTTAGAAGGGATCGCCTACAATGAGCAGTTCTTC,CASSLEGIAYNEQFF
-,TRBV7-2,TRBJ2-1,TGTGCCAGCAGCTTATGGCCGGGAGAATACAATGAGCAGTTCTTC,CASSLWPGEYNEQFF
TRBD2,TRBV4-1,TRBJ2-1,TGCGCCAGCAGCCAAGATTCGGGACTAGGTAACAATGAGCAGTTCTTC,CASSQDSGLGNNEQFF
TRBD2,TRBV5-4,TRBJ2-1,TGTGCCAGCAGCTCGGAACTAGCGGGCTCCTACAATGAGCAGTTCTTC,CASSSELAGSYNEQFF
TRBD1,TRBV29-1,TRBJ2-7,TGCAGCGTGAGGGGGACAGGGGGTAACGAGCAGTACTTC,CSVRGTGGNEQYF
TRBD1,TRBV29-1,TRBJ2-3,TGCAGCGTTGAAGATTTCGGGACAGGGAGCACAGATACGCAGTATTTT,CSVEDFGTGSTDTQYF
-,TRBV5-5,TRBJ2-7,TGTGCCAGCAGCTTGGTACAGGTAAGCTCCTACGAGCAGTACTTC,CASSLVQVSSYEQYF
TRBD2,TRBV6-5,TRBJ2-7,TGTGCCAGCAGTTCCGGACTAGCGGGATCCTACGAGCAGTACTTC,CASSSGLAGSYEQYF
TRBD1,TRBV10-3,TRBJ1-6,TGTGCCATCAGTGAGGCAGGGGGTATAAATTCACCCCTCCACTTT,CAISEAGGINSPLHF
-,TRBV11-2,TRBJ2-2,TGTGCCAGCAGCAGGACGGTGTCGAACACCGGGGAGCTGTTTTTT,CASSRTVSNTGELFF
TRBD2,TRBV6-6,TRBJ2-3,TGTGCCAGCGGACCGACTAGCGGGGGTACAGATACGCAGTATTTT,CASGPTSGGTDTQYF